The text below deals with one T cell receptor beta chain. What it recognizes is unknown. The data derive from a study of T cell repertoires in cytomegalovirus infection. Turning to the study itself: Carrying CMV and the relevant HLA type showed in public TCR beta signatures.

TCRdb reprocessed the reads with MiXCR, giving one entry per CDR3 protein. The table has 830,000 or so distinct CDR3 sequences, approximately 32% seen once. General observations from the study: CMV-specific HLA-C-restricted TCR beta clonotypes dominated the ex vivo response.

This CDR3 comprises 14 residues. The V end was cut by 6 bases, the J end by 10 bases, with 19 bases between. CDR1 is MNHEY, CDR2 SVGAGI, per germline. The sample in question was cultured CD8+ T cells from PBMCs, obtained from culture after CMV antigen stimulation. This sequence was found in a human donor in good health (CMV status not recorded). Some clones in this sample may be carry-over from other donors' samples. The rearrangement links TRBV6-5 to TRBJ2-1; D is perhaps TRBD1 (5 bases). In DNA form, the CDR3 reads TGTGCCAGCAGCACTAAGGGGTCTCCGAGGGAGCAGTTCTTC. Translated: CASSTKGSPREQFF.